This T cell receptor beta chain was sequenced during a study of T cell repertoires in cytomegalovirus infection. Study as a whole: Selected CMV epitopes included recently identified HLA-C-restricted ones as well as well-studied HLA-B-restricted ones. Through public TCR beta signatures, both CMV infection and matching HLA type were indicated. Study results and caveats: Dominating the ex vivo response were HLA-C-restricted CMV-specific TCR beta clonotypes. Totalled public TCR beta family frequency picked out people who carried CMV plus the relevant HLA.

Via MiXCR, TCRdb re-called the reads, giving one row per CDR3 protein. The sample contains hundreds of thousands of distinct CDR3 sequences, around 30% of which appear only once. Deletions cut 0 bases from V and 4 bases from J, with 9 bases between. The CDR3 sequence is 13 residues long. CDR1 is DFQATT and CDR2 is SNEGSKA in the germline V gene (reference sequence). In the case of this clonotype: The antigen is unknown.

Sequencing used cultured CD8+ T cells from PBMCs, obtained from culture after CMV antigen stimulation. The rearrangement joins TRBV20-1 to TRBJ1-2; perhaps TRBD1 as D (5 bases). The origin of this receptor is a human donor in good health (CMV status not recorded). Some clones in this sample may be carry-over from other donors' samples. The CDR3 region is CSARDGDSYGYTF. CDR3 sequence (DNA): TGCAGTGCTAGAGATGGCGACAGCTATGGCTACACCTTC.